A selection of T cell receptor beta chains follows, all from one sample in a study of blood T cell repertoires in COVID-19. The data were produced by immunoSEQ multiplex PCR, yet TCRdb's version contains in-frame clones alone and is incomplete. This table holds 150,000 to 200,000 clones, 70% to 90% found once. What was sequenced was peripheral blood. The receptors come from a man in his 70s with active or convalescent COVID-19. Each CDR3 is given with its conserved first and last residue. The order of the fields is J gene, V gene, D gene, CDR3 protein, CDR3 DNA. The D gene is left open where the match is weak.

TRBJ2-5,TRBV18,TRBD1,CASSPFKEGQGRETQYF,TGTGCCAGCTCACCATTCAAAGAGGGACAGGGAAGGGAGACCCAGTACTTC
TRBJ2-1,TRBV6-1,TRBD2,CASSEGRVAGVYNEQFF,TGTGCCAGCAGTGAAGGCAGGGTAGCGGGGGTATACAATGAGCAGTTCTTC
TRBJ1-1,TRBV19,-,CASSTPGRDRRAFF,TGTGCCAGTAGTACCCCCGGGCGGGATCGCCGAGCTTTCTTT
TRBJ1-1,TRBV7-6,-,CASSPVGGLMNTEAFF,TGTGCCAGCAGCCCAGTGGGGGGACTCATGAACACTGAAGCTTTCTTT
TRBJ2-5,TRBV6-2/TRBV6-3,TRBD2,CASSLRGGNAGLQETQYF,TGTGCCAGCAGCCTACGGGGAGGGAACGCTGGGCTACAAGAGACCCAGTACTTC
TRBJ2-7,TRBV4-3,-,CASSPGQTHYEQYF,TGCGCCAGCAGCCCCGGACAGACCCACTACGAGCAGTACTTC
TRBJ1-2,TRBV6-2/TRBV6-3,TRBD1,CASSYGQGNYGYTF,TGTGCCAGCAGTTACGGACAGGGGAACTATGGCTACACCTTC
TRBJ1-2,TRBV7-2,-,CASSLAQGYYGYTF,TGTGCCAGCAGCTTAGCTCAGGGATACTATGGCTACACCTTC
TRBJ2-7,TRBV27,TRBD1,CASSSRQGMVYEQYF,TGTGCCAGCAGCTCCAGACAGGGGATGGTCTACGAGCAGTACTTC
TRBJ1-2,TRBV14,-,CASSQFYTGGYGYTF,TGTGCCAGCAGCCAATTTTACACGGGGGGATATGGCTACACCTTC
TRBJ1-4,TRBV7-9,-,CASSLTGEKLFF,TGTGCCAGCAGCCTTACGGGGGAAAAACTGTTTTTT
TRBJ2-7,TRBV9,TRBD1,CASSVGQGAIEQYF,TGTGCCAGCAGCGTAGGACAGGGGGCGATCGAGCAGTACTTC
TRBJ2-1,TRBV11-2,-,CASSLETASEQFF,TGTGCCAGCAGCTTAGAGACAGCCAGTGAGCAGTTCTTC
TRBJ1-1,TRBV28,-,CASSLTQAPVNTEAFF,TGTGCCAGCAGTTTAACGCAGGCTCCCGTGAACACTGAAGCTTTCTTT